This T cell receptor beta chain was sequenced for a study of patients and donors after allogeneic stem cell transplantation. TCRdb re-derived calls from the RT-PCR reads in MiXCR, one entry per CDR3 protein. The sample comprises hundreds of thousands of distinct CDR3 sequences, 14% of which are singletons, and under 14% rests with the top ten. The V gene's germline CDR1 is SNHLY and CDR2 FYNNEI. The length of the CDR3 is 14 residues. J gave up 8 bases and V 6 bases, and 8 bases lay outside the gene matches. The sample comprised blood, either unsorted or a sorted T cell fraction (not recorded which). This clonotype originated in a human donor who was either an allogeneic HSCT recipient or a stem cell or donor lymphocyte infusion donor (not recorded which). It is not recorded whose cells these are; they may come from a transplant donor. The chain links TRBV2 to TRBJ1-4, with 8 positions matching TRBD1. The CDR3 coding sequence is TGTGCCAGCAGCCTCGGACAGGGCTGGGAAAAACTGTTTTTT. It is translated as CASSLGQGWEKLFF.